This T cell receptor beta chain was captured by sequencing in a study of cytomegalovirus exposure and HLA in healthy donors. The assay was immunoSEQ multiplex PCR, and TCRdb's table has in-frame clones only and misses some. The sample has tens of thousands of clones, just under 95% seen once. V was pared by 6 bases and J by 5 bases, with 13 bases between. Germline assignment: CDR1 SGHTA and CDR2 FQGNSA. The CDR3 totals 14 residues. The sequenced sample consisted of PBMCs. The chain employs TRBV7-2 and TRBJ2-2; TRBD1 might be the D (6 bases). The TCR sequence derives from a young man in good health and CMV-seronegative. The CDR3 DNA reads as TGTGCCAGCAGTCCGGGACAAAGAACCGGGGAGCTGTTTTTT. Its translation: CASSPGQRTGELFF.